One TCR beta chain is described in this entry. This entry belongs to a study of shared clonotypes between healthy human individuals. The table came from immunoSEQ multiplex PCR; TCRdb's copy has only in-frame clones and leaves some out. The sample contains around 2.3 million clones, more than 90% of which appear only once. Deletions cut 0 bases from V and 2 bases from J, with 9 bases between. Germline-derived CDR1 and CDR2 are SGHRS and YFSETQ. The CDR3 length is 14 residues. This sequence joins TRBV5-1 and TRBJ2-7; tentatively, D is TRBD1 (6 bases). The sequencing input was naive CD4+ T cells sorted from blood. The sample's subset: CD45RA+ positively selected. This sequence originates from a young man in good health. CDR3 nucleotides: TGCGCCAGCAGCTTGGCCTGGACAGCCTACGAGCAGTACTTC. Translation: CASSLAWTAYEQYF.